This T cell receptor (beta chain) came from a study of blood T cell repertoires in COVID-19. Study in general: From the United States, Italy and Spain came samples of acute and convalescent COVID-19. Nucleic acid was either cDNA or gDNA, and it came from T cells, B-cell-depleted T cells, or PBMCs.

This clone was observed once. Authors' analysis steps: For nucleated cells, counts were estimated from reference gene primer amplification. The protocol was immunoSEQ multiplex PCR, while the TCRdb copy is restricted to in-frame clones and leaves out a portion. The V and J calls and clone size are taken from that table; D and trimming were inferred from the DNA. The data show more than 150,000 clones, about 80% seen once. The CDR3 loop spans 14 amino acids. Trimming removed 7 bases at V and 6 bases at J, with 19 bases between. Germline CDR1 reads MDHEN; CDR2 reads SYDVKM. The sequence derives from a young man with active or convalescent COVID-19. This sequence joins TRBV28 and TRBJ2-7; D is unresolved. The sample comprised peripheral blood. The CDR3 DNA reads as TGTGCCAGCACCCCTGCGGTTACGTTCGCCGAGCAGTACTTC. This translates into CASTPAVTFAEQYF.